These 12 T cell receptor beta chains originate from one sample sequenced in a study of OX40 agonist ivuxolimab in advanced cancers. Clones were read by immunoSEQ multiplex PCR, and TCRdb kept only the in-frame ones, dropping some. The table lists around 74,000 clones, nearly 90% of them singletons. The specimen was CD4+ or CD8+ T cells sorted from blood, collected in a trial of the OX40 agonist ivuxolimab. All receptors derive from an adult with an advanced solid tumor such as melanoma, head and neck, liver or kidney cancer.

This chain links TRBV21-1 with TRBJ2-1; whether TRBD1, the table's D call, matches the DNA was not checked. TRBV21-1 is a pseudogene segment. CDR3 size: 15 residues. The CDR3, as DNA: TGTGCCAGCAGCAAATTTGACAGGGGGCGACATGAGCAGTTCTTC. It translates to CASSKFDRGRHEQFF.

The chain couples TRBV6-6 to TRBJ2-5, with 7 bases matching TRBD1. In germline, CDR1 is MNHNY, CDR2 SVGAGI (reference sequence). The length of the CDR3 is 13 residues. Unmatched junction bases numbered 3, after V lost 6 bases and J lost 2 bases. The DNA of the CDR3 is TGTGCCAGCAGCAGACAGGGTCAAGAGACCCAGTACTTC. Amino acid sequence: CASSRQGQETQYF.

The V gene is TRBV5-1, the J gene TRBJ2-5, with D maybe TRBD2 (5 bases). V lost 4 bases and J 2 bases, leaving 9 bases between the germline ends. The CDR3 has 13 residues. Germline V gene lookup returns CDR1 SGHRS and CDR2 YFSETQ. The CDR3 nucleotides are TGCGCCAGCAGCCCCGGGGAACAAGAGACCCAGTACTTC. Its protein is CASSPGEQETQYF.

V usage is TRBV6-5 and J usage is TRBJ2-1, with D tentatively TRBD2 (5 bases). Germline CDR1 and CDR2: MNHEY and SVGAGI. V lost 5 bases and J 7 bases, leaving 12 bases between the germline ends. The CDR3 spans 13 residues. The CDR3 DNA follows: TGTGCCAGCAGTCCCCCGGGGTGGAATGAGCAGTTCTTC. Its translation: CASSPPGWNEQFF.

This clone has only one observation. The chain carries TRBV11-2 and TRBJ1-1; no reliable D call. CDR1 SGHAT and CDR2 FQNNGV come from the germline V gene. Trimming pared 6 bases from V and 6 bases from J, leaving 17 bases between. This CDR3 spans 14 amino acids. Here the CDR3 DNA reads TGTGCCAGCAGAAGAGGCCCTAACTCCGCTGAAGCTTTCTTT. Encoded protein: CASRRGPNSAEAFF.

J is TRBJ2-4 and V is TRBV19; D gene unclear. CDR3 length: 16 residues. Germline CDR1 LNHDA, CDR2 SQIVND (reference sequence). V lost 4 bases and J lost 0, with 13 bases in between. The CDR3 sequence: CASSRQVALAKNIQYF. CDR3 coding DNA: TGTGCCAGTAGTAGACAAGTGGCATTAGCCAAAAACATTCAGTACTTC.

The chain couples TRBV5-4 to TRBJ2-5; TRBD2 aligns across 12 bases. In germline, CDR1 is SGHNT, CDR2 YYREEE (reference sequence). The V gene end was trimmed by 4 bases and the J gene end by 2 bases; junction bases not matched to a gene: 6. The CDR3 has 16 amino acids. As DNA, the CDR3 is TGTGCCAGCAGCCCGACTAGCGGGAGCGGTCAAGAGACCCAGTACTTC. Protein: CASSPTSGSGQETQYF.

The rearrangement links TRBV28 to TRBJ2-3; no reliable D call. V lost 7 bases and J lost 6, with 17 bases in between. CDR1 MDHEN and CDR2 SYDVKM come from the germline V gene. This CDR3 is 14 amino acids long. For the CDR3, the DNA is TGTGCCAGCACCCTGGGCCCGAAGATGGATACGCAGTATTTT. Its translation: CASTLGPKMDTQYF.

This chain uses TRBV6-1 with TRBJ1-2, with TRBD1 matching over 8 bases. V gave up 3 bases and J gave up 7 bases; unmatched junction bases: 19. Germline V lookup: CDR1 MNHNS, CDR2 SASEGT. This CDR3 region has 18 residues. CDR3 region: CASSEFPNPGQGPVGYTF. For the CDR3, the DNA is TGTGCCAGCAGTGAGTTTCCGAATCCCGGACAGGGACCCGTTGGCTACACCTTC.

V is TRBV6-1 and J is TRBJ2-3; 14 bases match TRBD2. The germline CDR1 and CDR2 sequences are MNHNS and SASEGT. The CDR3 spans 15 residues. V shed 7 bases, J shed 1 base, and the junction held 1 base outside the gene matches. The CDR3 loop reads CASKGLAGGTDTQYF. The CDR3 DNA follows: TGTGCCAGCAAGGGACTAGCGGGGGGCACAGATACGCAGTATTTT.

This chain connects TRBV11-2 to TRBJ2-3; D uncertain. Trimming left V 0 bases short and J 6 bases short, with 7 bases between. The CDR3 runs to 13 residues. Germline loops: CDR1 SGHAT, CDR2 FQNNGV. DNA for the CDR3: TGTGCCAGCAGCTTAGATACAGCGGATACGCAGTATTTT. Encoded protein: CASSLDTADTQYF.

The chain carries TRBV18 and TRBJ2-7; TRBD1 aligns across 10 bases. Germline V gene sequence: CDR1 KGHSH, CDR2 LQKENI. V lost 4 bases, J lost 4 bases, and 4 bases stayed unmatched. There are 14 residues in the CDR3. The CDR3 DNA follows: TGTGCCAGCTCACGCGACAGGGGGCATTACGAGCAGTACTTC. This gives the protein CASSRDRGHYEQYF.